The 26 T cell receptor beta chains given below trace back to one sample, sequenced in a study of T cells expressing NK-cell markers. From its re-call of the 5' RACE reads, TCRdb lists each CDR3 protein once, without DNA. The listing contains about 260,000 distinct CDR3 sequences. The sequencing input was blood T cells: a sorted CD56 or NKG2C T cell subset, CD4+ or CD8+ T cells, or bulk PBMC T cells (not recorded which). Every receptor here comes from a man aged 18 to 30 in good health.

The CDR3: CASASLLGAGADTQYF. The V call is TRBV9, the J call TRBJ2-3; TCRdb's D gene call, TRBD1, goes unchecked for lack of DNA. In germline, CDR1 is SGDLS, CDR2 YYNGEE. The CDR3 totals 16 residues. Full variable domain (rest looked up from reference TRBV9 and TRBJ2-3): DSGVTQTPKHLITATGQRVTLRCSPRSGDLSVYWYQQSLDQGLQFLIQYYNGEERAKGNILERFSAQQFPDLHSELNLSSLELGDSALYFCASASLLGAGADTQYFGPGTRLTVL.

The rearrangement joins TRBV6-1 to TRBJ1-2. The CDR3 spans 14 residues. The germline V gene has CDR1 MNHNS and CDR2 SASEGT. The CDR3 spells CASRERAPNYGYTF.

J is TRBJ2-1 and V is TRBV7-2; the TCRdb D gene call, TRBD2, has no DNA to confirm it. There are 12 residues in the CDR3. The germline V gene has CDR1 SGHTA and CDR2 FQGNSA. The CDR3: CASSLLPPEQFF.

J is TRBJ2-6 and V is TRBV4-3. Germline-derived CDR1 and CDR2 are LGHNA and YSLEER. The CDR3 loop spans 15 amino acids. CDR3 sequence: CASTPGLSGANVLTF.

The V call is TRBV29-1, the J call TRBJ2-7. The CDR3 has 11 amino acids. The V gene's germline CDR1 is SQVTM and CDR2 ANQGSEA. CDR3: CSVEVDSEQYF.

The chain employs TRBV5-1 and TRBJ2-3; with no DNA, the TCRdb D assignment of TRBD1 cannot be verified. The CDR3 sequence is 13 residues long. Germline V CDR1 and CDR2: SGHRS, YFSETQ. CDR3 amino acids: CASSLRERDTQYF.

The chain uses TRBV20-1 and TRBJ2-5. This CDR3 contains 11 residues. CDR1 is DFQATT, CDR2 SNEGSKA, per germline (reference sequence). The CDR3 region is CSARLGETQYF.

This sequence joins TRBV29-1 and TRBJ2-5; TCRdb's assignment of TRBD2 cannot be checked, as there is no DNA. This CDR3 is 14 amino acids long. Germline V CDR1 and CDR2: SQVTM, ANQGSEA. The CDR3 loop is CSVRLAGGGETQYF.

The J gene is TRBJ2-5, the V gene TRBV12-3 or TRBV12-4; TCRdb gives TRBD1 as the D gene, but with no DNA this cannot be confirmed. The CDR3 totals 17 residues. The CDR3: CASSFSVGGRSVETQYF.

The chain joins TRBV12-3 or TRBV12-4 to TRBJ1-2. The CDR3 extends over 16 amino acids. CDR3 sequence reads: CASSPTFRATTYGYTF.

The chain couples TRBV2 to TRBJ2-1; the D call of TRBD2 rests on TCRdb alone, since no DNA is present to check it. The CDR3 contains 16 residues. Germline V gene data show CDR1 as SNHLY and CDR2 as FYNNEI. CDR3 in amino acids: CASSASGTSGRNEQFF.

J is TRBJ2-3 and V is TRBV20-1; lacking DNA, the TRBD2 call made by TCRdb goes unchecked. CDR3 length: 14 amino acids. CDR1 DFQATT and CDR2 SNEGSKA come from the germline V gene (reference sequence). CDR3 sequence: CSARGGGPADTQYF.

The chain is built from TRBV19 and TRBJ2-1; TCRdb names TRBD2, which stays unverified in the absence of DNA. Per the germline V gene, CDR1 is LNHDA and CDR2 is SQIVND (reference sequence). The CDR3 is 16 amino acids. The CDR3 region is CASSIAFLAGSNEQFF. Full variable domain (outside the CDR3, taken from reference TRBV19 and TRBJ2-1): DGGITQSPKYLFRKEGQNVTLSCEQNLNHDAMYWYRQDPGQGLRLIYYSQIVNDFQKGDIAEGYSVSREKKESFPLTVTSAQKNPTAFYLCASSIAFLAGSNEQFFGPGTRLTVL.

The rearrangement uses TRBV5-1 and TRBJ2-2; the D call from TCRdb, TRBD1, cannot be confirmed without DNA. The CDR3 runs to 16 residues. The germline V gene has CDR1 SGHRS and CDR2 YFSETQ. CDR3 loop: CASDDSPAANTGELFF.

The chain is built from TRBV9 and TRBJ2-7. Germline CDR1 SGDLS, CDR2 YYNGEE. The CDR3 runs to 14 residues. The CDR3 region is CASSVRTSSYEQYF.

This chain connects TRBV29-1 to TRBJ1-1; the D call from TCRdb, TRBD1, cannot be confirmed without DNA. Germline CDR1 and CDR2: SQVTM and ANQGSEA. CDR3 length: 13 residues. The CDR3 is CSGSSGQGTEAFF.

V and J are TRBV5-1 and TRBJ1-1; TCRdb selects TRBD1, and the lack of DNA leaves this call unchecked. Germline V CDR1 and CDR2: SGHRS, YFSETQ. The CDR3 is 15 amino acids. CDR3 residues: CASSFAGTGGTEAFF.

The chain uses TRBV10-3 and TRBJ2-2; the TCRdb D gene call, TRBD1, has no DNA to confirm it. CDR3 length: 17 residues. In germline, CDR1 is ENHRY, CDR2 SYGVKD. This CDR3 reads CAISVTTGNPNTGELFF.

J is TRBJ2-3 and V is TRBV20-1; the TRBD1 assignment by TCRdb is unverifiable without DNA. Germline V gives CDR1 DFQATT, CDR2 SNEGSKA (reference sequence). The CDR3 spans 14 residues. This CDR3 is CSATRRALKDTQYF.

The chain carries TRBV12-3 or TRBV12-4 and TRBJ1-2. The CDR3 is made up of 13 amino acids. The CDR3 loop is CASSLIGLGGYTF.

The chain recombines TRBV5-1 with TRBJ2-3; with no DNA, the TCRdb D assignment of TRBD2 cannot be verified. The CDR3 runs 16 residues. CDR1 is SGHRS, CDR2 YFSETQ, per germline. This CDR3 is CASSPPGASITDTQYF. Together with reference TRBV5-1 and TRBJ2-3, the CDR3 gives the full variable domain: KAGVTQTPRYLIKTRGQQVTLSCSPISGHRSVSWYQQTPGQGLQFLFEYFSETQRNKGNFPGRFSGRQFSNSRSEMNVSTLELGDSALYLCASSPPGASITDTQYFGPGTRLTVL.

CDR3 protein: CASSQGRLNEKLFF. The chain couples TRBV12-3 or TRBV12-4 to TRBJ1-4; the D gene TCRdb calls, TRBD1, cannot be checked with no DNA. The CDR3 runs 14 residues.

The chain has TRBV29-1 and TRBJ1-2. There are 13 residues in the CDR3. In germline, CDR1 is SQVTM, CDR2 ANQGSEA. The CDR3 sequence: CSVEADNGYGYTF. The entire variable domain, with the rest obtained from reference TRBV29-1 and TRBJ1-2, is as follows: SAVISQKPSRDICQRGTSLTIQCQVDSQVTMMFWYRQQPGQSLTLIATANQGSEATYESGFVIDKFPISRPNLTFSTLTVSNMSPEDSSIYLCSVEADNGYGYTFGSGTRLTVV.

This chain links TRBV29-1 with TRBJ2-1; TCRdb's D call of TRBD2 is untestable without DNA. The CDR3 extends over 17 amino acids. Per germline, CDR1 SQVTM and CDR2 ANQGSEA. CDR3 sequence: CSVDRLAGPSSYNEQFF.

The chain has TRBV6-5 and TRBJ2-1; TCRdb's D gene call, TRBD1, goes unchecked for lack of DNA. The germline V gene has CDR1 MNHEY and CDR2 SVGAGI. The CDR3 runs 16 residues. CDR3 sequence reads: CASRPGLATSYNEQFF.

The rearrangement links TRBV2 to TRBJ2-7; TCRdb reports TRBD2, a call that lacks DNA to check it against. The CDR3 is 14 amino acids. CDR1 is SNHLY, CDR2 FYNNEI, per germline. CDR3 residues: CASTLRREGREQYF.